This TCR beta chain was sequenced for a study of blood T cells in healthy people across ages. The study's findings and limits: Both higher diversity and more naive CD4+ cells marked long-lived donors when set against aged donors.

In this sample, this clonotype turned up many times. The antigen is unknown. The V gene lost 5 bases and the J gene lost 7 bases, with 12 bases spanning the gap. Germline V lookup: CDR1 SGHTA, CDR2 FQGNSA. The CDR3 totals 14 residues. Samples had at least 7 million PBMCs isolated from them. Each sample yielded at least 6 micrograms of PBMC total RNA. A second PCR, run for about 7 to 11 cycles, used a sample-barcoded 5' primer plus a J-beta primer mix. Tags on each cDNA molecule came from a template-switch adaptor with 12 random nucleotides. TCRdb processed the 5' RACE reads anew with MiXCR; each CDR3 protein has one entry. The repertoire has about 1.7 million distinct CDR3 sequences, about 30% of them found once; the top ten carry over 7%.

J is TRBJ1-6 and V is TRBV7-2; D gene unclear. Source material: blood. The TCR comes from a woman aged 25 to 39 in good health. In DNA, the CDR3 is TGTGCCAGCAGCCTCGGACCGCCAAATTCACCCCTCCACTTT. This sequence encodes CASSLGPPNSPLHF.